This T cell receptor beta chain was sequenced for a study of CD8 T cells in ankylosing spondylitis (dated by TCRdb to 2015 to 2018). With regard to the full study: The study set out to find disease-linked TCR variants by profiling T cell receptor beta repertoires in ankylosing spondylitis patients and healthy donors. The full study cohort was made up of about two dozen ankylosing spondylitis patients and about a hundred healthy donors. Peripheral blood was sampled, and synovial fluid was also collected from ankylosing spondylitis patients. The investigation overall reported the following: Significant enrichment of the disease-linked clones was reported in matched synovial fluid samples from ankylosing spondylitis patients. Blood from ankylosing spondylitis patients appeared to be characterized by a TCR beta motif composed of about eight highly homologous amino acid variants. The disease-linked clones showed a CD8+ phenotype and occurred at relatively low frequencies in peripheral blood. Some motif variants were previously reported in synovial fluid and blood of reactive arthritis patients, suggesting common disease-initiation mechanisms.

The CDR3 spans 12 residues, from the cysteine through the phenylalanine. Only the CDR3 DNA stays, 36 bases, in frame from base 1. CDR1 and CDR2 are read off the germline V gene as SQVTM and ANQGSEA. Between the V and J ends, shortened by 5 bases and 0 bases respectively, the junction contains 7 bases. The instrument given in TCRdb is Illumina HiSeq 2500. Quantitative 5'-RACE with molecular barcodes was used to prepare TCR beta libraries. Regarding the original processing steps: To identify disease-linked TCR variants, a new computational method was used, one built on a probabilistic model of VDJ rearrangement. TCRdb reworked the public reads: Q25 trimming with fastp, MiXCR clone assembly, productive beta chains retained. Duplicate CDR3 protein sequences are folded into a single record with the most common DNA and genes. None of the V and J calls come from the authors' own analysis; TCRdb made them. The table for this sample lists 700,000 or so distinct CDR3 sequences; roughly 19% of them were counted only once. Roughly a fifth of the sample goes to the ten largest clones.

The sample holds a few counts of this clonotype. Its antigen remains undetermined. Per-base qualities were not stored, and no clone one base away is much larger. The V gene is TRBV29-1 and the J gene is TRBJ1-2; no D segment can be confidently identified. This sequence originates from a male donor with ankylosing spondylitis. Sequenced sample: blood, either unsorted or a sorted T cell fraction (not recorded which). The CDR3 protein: CSVSGPNYGYTF. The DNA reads TGCAGCGTTTCCGGGCCTAACTATGGCTACACCTTC.